This T cell receptor beta chain was found in a study of cytomegalovirus exposure and HLA in healthy donors. Germline V gives CDR1 SEHNR, CDR2 FQNEAQ (reference sequence). CDR3 length equals 16 residues. Primers: 60 Vbeta forward and 13 Jbeta reverse. The repertoire was sequenced with immunoSEQ multiplex PCR; TCRdb's copy has only in-frame clones and lacks some. The top ten hold roughly 12% of the sample, which has 100,000 to 120,000 clones, about 80% seen once. As concerns this clone: The germline gene is not matched at one end of the junction; a read error may be the cause.

The sequenced sample consisted of PBMCs. The source of this sequence is a man under 40 in good health and CMV-seropositive. This chain joins TRBV7-9 and TRBJ2-7; 10 nucleotides line up with TRBD1. Here the CDR3 reads CSSSFLRTGGNYEQYF. Written as DNA, the CDR3 is TGTTCCAGCAGCTTCCTCCGGACAGGGGGTAACTACGAGCAGTACTTC.